The present T cell receptor beta chain was sequenced within a study of beta chain features in type 1 diabetes. Sequencing targeted expressed TCRB transcripts, as all isolated RNA had been reverse transcribed. Reads for stem cell-like memory T cell samples averaged approximately 1 million. Sequenced by immunoSEQ multiplex PCR; TCRdb stores in-frame clones only, minus some. Counted here are tens of thousands of clones, over 65% occurring once; the ten biggest clones make up over 0.95%. General observations from the study: VDJ junctions from patients with type 1 diabetes contained fewer insertions and more deletions. Within each of all four CD4+ subsets, Type 1 diabetes patients had TCRB CDR3s that were moderately but significantly shorter.

Details on this clone: The antigen is unknown.

Heparinised blood was drawn once per donor, averaging about 100 mL. CD4+ naive, central memory, regulatory and stem cell-like memory subsets were isolated by sorting on CD45RO/CCR7/CD25/CD127/CD95/CD27. The origin of this receptor is a woman aged 40 to 50 with type 1 diabetes. The specimen was stem cell memory CD4+ T cells from blood.

CDR3 in amino acids: CAGTERATNEKLFF. The CDR3 DNA reads as TGTGCCGGCACAGAGCGCGCAACTAATGAAAAACTGTTTTTT. The chain uses TRBV7-9 and TRBJ1-4; D uncertain. Trimming cost V 11 bases and J 0 bases, with 13 bases left between them. The CDR3 is 14 amino acids. Germline CDR1 reads SEHNR; CDR2 reads FQNEAQ (reference sequence).